The clone carrying this T cell receptor beta chain was seen just once. Its antigen is unidentified. This entry is derived from a study of PD-1 blockade in classical Hodgkin lymphoma. The repertoire was sequenced with immunoSEQ multiplex PCR; TCRdb's copy has only in-frame clones and lacks some. The table includes around 34,000 clones, less than 85% detected once. The patients all showed relapse after autologous stem cell transplantation, while their brentuximab vedotin exposure varied. Points from the study as a whole: Complete responders had baseline diversity similar to newly diagnosed patients. While CD8+ TCR diversity did not rise significantly by C4D1, CD4+ TCR diversity did.

The CDR3 contains 14 residues. Germline assignment: CDR1 MNHEY and CDR2 SVGAGI. Trimming shortened V by 8 bases and J by 2 bases, and 15 bases separated the two germline ends. The chain combines TRBV6-5 with TRBJ1-1, with TRBD1 as a possible D gene (5 bases). This clonotype was sampled from a human donor with classical Hodgkin lymphoma. The starting material was peripheral blood mononuclear cells (PBMCs), obtained before the second cycle of nivolumab. The CDR3 nucleotides read TGTGCCAGCGAAGGTCAGGGCTACAACACTGAAGCTTTCTTT. It specifies CASEGQGYNTEAFF.